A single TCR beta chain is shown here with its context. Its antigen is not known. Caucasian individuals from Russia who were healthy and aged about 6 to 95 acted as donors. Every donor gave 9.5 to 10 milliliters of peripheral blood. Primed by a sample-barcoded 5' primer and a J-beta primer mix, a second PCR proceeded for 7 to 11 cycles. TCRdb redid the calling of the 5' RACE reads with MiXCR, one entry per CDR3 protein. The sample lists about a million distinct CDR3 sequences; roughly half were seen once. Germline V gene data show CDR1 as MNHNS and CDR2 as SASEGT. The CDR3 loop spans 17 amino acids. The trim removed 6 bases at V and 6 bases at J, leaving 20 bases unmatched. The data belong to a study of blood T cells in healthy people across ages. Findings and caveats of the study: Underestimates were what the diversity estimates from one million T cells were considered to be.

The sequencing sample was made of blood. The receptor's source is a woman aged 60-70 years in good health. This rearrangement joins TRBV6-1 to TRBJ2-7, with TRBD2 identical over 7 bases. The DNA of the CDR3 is TGTGCCAGCAGCGCGGGAGCCCCTGGACCCTTTTTGTCCGAGCAGTACTTC. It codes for CASSAGAPGPFLSEQYF.